This T cell receptor (beta chain) was retrieved from a study of shared clonotypes between healthy human individuals. Sequencing was performed with immunoSEQ multiplex PCR; in TCRdb, only in-frame clones are kept and a portion is missing. The sample consists of around 690,000 clones, less than 95% of them appearing once. The CDR3 has 16 residues. CDR1 and CDR2 from the germline V gene are SGHRS and YFSETQ. With V trimmed by 0 bases and J by 6 bases, 6 bases remained unmatched. This TCR derives from a man aged 18-30 years in good health. Some clones in this sample may be carry-over from other donors' samples. The material sequenced was memory CD8+ T cells from PBMCs. This sample's subset: CD45RO+ cells pooled with CCR7-negative TemRA cells. This sequence joins TRBV5-1 and TRBJ1-2; TRBD1 agrees at 12 bases. The CDR3 DNA reads as TGCGCCAGCAGCTTGGATGGGACAGGGGGCGCAGATGGCTACACCTTC. It encodes CASSLDGTGGADGYTF. Full variable domain (missing parts from reference TRBV5-1 and TRBJ1-2): KAGVTQTPRYLIKTRGQQVTLSCSPISGHRSVSWYQQTPGQGLQFLFEYFSETQRNKGNFPGRFSGRQFSNSRSEMNVSTLELGDSALYLCASSLDGTGGADGYTFGSGTRLTVV.